Listed here are 10 T cell receptor beta chains from one sample, sequenced in a study of immune evolution from preneoplasia to lung adenocarcinoma. The protocol was immunoSEQ multiplex PCR, while the TCRdb copy is restricted to in-frame clones and leaves out a portion. The sample includes several thousand clones, 60% to 85% seen only once; the top ten take 9.5% to 10%. Sequenced: FFPE minimally invasive lung adenocarcinoma tissue. The receptors derive from a person aged 60-80 years with lung adenocarcinoma.

The rearrangement joins TRBV6-1 to TRBJ2-7; maybe TRBD2 (5 bases). The germline CDR1 and CDR2 sequences are MNHNS and SASEGT. The CDR3 length is 13 residues. V was cut by 3 bases and J by 6 bases, with 12 bases left in between. The CDR3 bases are TGTGCCAGCAGTGAGAGCGCGCGGGTCGAGCAGTACTTC. Translation gives CASSESARVEQYF.

The chain links TRBV28 to TRBJ1-1; D remains ambiguous. The CDR3 is 11 amino acids. Trimming stripped 7 bases from V and 10 bases from J, with 13 bases between. CDR1 is MDHEN, CDR2 SYDVKM, per germline. The CDR3, as DNA: TGTGCCAGCACCCTCGAAGATGGAGCTTTCTTT. This codes for CASTLEDGAFF.

The gene calls are TRBV5-8 and TRBJ1-3; possibly TRBD1 for D (6 bases). Trimming shortened V by 4 bases and J by 0 bases, and 20 bases separated the two germline ends. This CDR3 spans 18 amino acids. Germline V CDR1 and CDR2: SGHTS, YDEGEE. The CDR3 coding sequence is TGTGCCAGCAGCCCCACCGAGTCAGGGGTCTTCTCTGGAAACACCATATATTTT. It yields the protein CASSPTESGVFSGNTIYF.

This clone is categorized as large. The CDR3 here is CASSQRPPGTSGSTDTQYF. The CDR3 DNA is TGTGCCAGCAGCCAGCGCCCACCGGGGACTAGCGGGAGCACAGATACGCAGTATTTT. The rearrangement joins TRBV4-2 to TRBJ2-3; 12 nucleotides line up with TRBD2. This CDR3 contains 19 residues. V gave up 3 bases and J gave up 0 bases; unmatched junction bases: 10. The germline V gene has CDR1 LGHNA and CDR2 YNFKEQ.

The CDR3, as DNA: TGTGCCAGCAGCCCAACGACGGGGACTAGCGGGGGGACTGAGCAGTTCTTC. Protein product: CASSPTTGTSGGTEQFF. The gene calls are TRBV5-4 and TRBJ2-1, with 15 bases matching TRBD2. CDR3 length: 17 amino acids. V trimming: 4 bases; J trimming: 9 bases; junction bases outside the gene matches: 11. Germline V gene lookup returns CDR1 SGHNT and CDR2 YYREEE (reference sequence).

CDR3 amino acids: CASSTRTGPSYTEAFF. CDR3 nucleotides: TGTGCCAGCAGCACCCGGACAGGGCCCTCTTACACTGAAGCTTTCTTT. This chain links TRBV7-8 with TRBJ1-1; TRBD1 matches at 8 bases. The germline gives CDR1 SGHVS, CDR2 FQNEAQ. The CDR3 sequence is 16 residues long. With 5 bases clipped from V and 3 bases from J, the junction kept 11 bases outside the gene matches.

This sequence joins TRBV19 and TRBJ2-2; 8 nucleotides agree with TRBD2. Germline V lookup: CDR1 LNHDA, CDR2 SQIVND (reference sequence). The ends lost 3 bases at V and 5 bases at J; junction bases unmatched: 5. This CDR3 has 15 amino acids. The CDR3 sequence is CASSIGAGGTGELFF. CDR3 DNA: TGTGCCAGTAGTATCGGGGCGGGAGGAACCGGGGAGCTGTTTTTT.

The J gene is TRBJ1-5, the V gene TRBV19; D gene ambiguous. Trimming took 5 bases from V and 0 from J, leaving 8 bases between them. Germline loops: CDR1 LNHDA, CDR2 SQIVND (reference sequence). There are 14 residues in the CDR3. CDR3 nucleotides: TGTGCCAGTAGTCCGTCCTTTAGCAATCAGCCCCAGCATTTT. It translates to CASSPSFSNQPQHF.

The chain employs TRBV7-6 and TRBJ1-1; D call uncertain. The CDR3 has 13 amino acids. Germline CDR1 and CDR2: SGHVS and FNYEAQ. Trimming left V 3 bases short and J 0 bases short, with 5 bases between. CDR3 residues: CASSFRLNTEAFF. The CDR3, as DNA: TGTGCCAGCAGCTTCCGGTTGAACACTGAAGCTTTCTTT. The variable domain in full, completed from reference TRBV7-6 and TRBJ1-1, reads GAGVSQSPRYKVTKRGQDVALRCDPISGHVSLYWYRQALGQGPEFLTYFNYEAQQDKSGLPNDRFSAERPEGSISTLTIQRTEQRDSAMYRCASSFRLNTEAFFGQGTRLTVV.

The chain links TRBV7-9 to TRBJ2-7; D perhaps matches TRBD1 (6 bases). This CDR3 contains 15 residues. Germline V gene sequence: CDR1 SEHNR, CDR2 FQNEAQ (reference sequence). Trimming removed 4 bases from V and 1 base from J, with 14 bases in between. The CDR3 DNA reads TGTGCCAGCAGCTCAGGGGCAGGTCCATCCTACGAGCAGTACTTC. It specifies CASSSGAGPSYEQYF.